This entry lists 10 T cell receptor beta chains sequenced from one sample in a study of blood T cell repertoires in COVID-19. Sequenced by immunoSEQ multiplex PCR; TCRdb stores in-frame clones only, minus some. The sample carries approximately 300,000 clones, around 89% recorded once. The sequencing input was peripheral blood. The receptor source for this set is a woman between 45 and 60 years old with active or convalescent COVID-19.

Only one count was recorded for this clone. This chain uses TRBV28 with TRBJ1-2, with 8 bases aligning to TRBD1. The germline V gene encodes CDR1 MDHEN and CDR2 SYDVKM. Trimming took 5 bases from V and 5 from J; bases not matched to a gene: 7. The CDR3 has 14 residues. DNA of the CDR3: TGTGCCAGCAGTCTCCCAGGGGGCGGTTATGGCTACACCTTC. Translation gives CASSLPGGGYGYTF.

In its sample, this clone was seen once. The genes are TRBV7-3 and TRBJ1-1, with 7 bases matching TRBD1. The CDR3 has 15 amino acids. Germline values: CDR1 SGHTA, CDR2 FQGTGA. The J segment lost 0 bases and the V segment lost 5 bases, leaving 6 bases of the junction unmatched. The CDR3 loop reads CASSPTGKMNTEAFF. The CDR3 bases are TGTGCCAGCAGCCCGACAGGGAAAATGAACACTGAAGCTTTCTTT.

The chain carries TRBV3-1 (or the pseudogene TRBV3-2) and TRBJ2-1; D uncertain. The germline V gene has CDR1 LGHDT and CDR2 YNNKEL (reference sequence). The V end was cut by 0 bases, the J end by 6 bases, with 12 bases between. The CDR3 has 15 amino acids. In DNA, the CDR3 is TGTGCCAGCAGCCAAGATATCGTCAGCGTCAATGAGCAGTTCTTC. Amino acids: CASSQDIVSVNEQFF.

The gene calls are TRBV13 and TRBJ1-4; D not resolved. CDR3 length equals 14 residues. The V and J ends lost 6 bases and 4 bases respectively, with 12 bases between them. Germline assignment: CDR1 PRHDT and CDR2 FYEKMQ (reference sequence). CDR3 nucleotides: TGTGCCAGCAGGGTGGCAAACAATAATGAAAAACTGTTTTTT. Amino acids: CASRVANNNEKLFF. The full variable domain, completed using reference TRBV13 and TRBJ1-4, is AAGVIQSPRHLIKEKRETATLKCYPIPRHDTVYWYQQGPGQDPQFLISFYEKMQSDKGSIPDRFSAQQFSDYHSELNMSSLELGDSALYFCASRVANNNEKLFFGSGTQLSVL.

In its sample, this clone was seen once. CDR3 amino acids: CASRPVDRDNYGYTF. The CDR3 DNA reads TGTGCCAGCAGGCCCGTGGACAGGGATAACTATGGCTACACCTTC. The rearrangement links TRBV28 to TRBJ1-2, with TRBD1 matching 8 bases. Germline V gives CDR1 MDHEN, CDR2 SYDVKM. This CDR3 comprises 15 residues. V lost 6 bases and J lost 1; bases outside the gene matches: 7.

V is TRBV9 and J is TRBJ2-5; D perhaps matches TRBD2 (5 bases). Trimming stripped 2 bases from V and 0 bases from J, with 11 bases between. The CDR3 is made up of 15 amino acids. Germline lookup yields CDR1 SGDLS and CDR2 YYNGEE. This CDR3 is CASSVGGVNQETQYF. DNA of the CDR3: TGTGCCAGCAGCGTCGGAGGAGTAAACCAAGAGACCCAGTACTTC.

The chain couples TRBV19 to TRBJ2-3; D ambiguous. Germline CDR1 is LNHDA and CDR2 is SQIVND (reference sequence). This CDR3 has 13 amino acids. The ends were cut back, 5 bases at V and 1 base at J, with 7 bases in the middle. The CDR3 here is CASSDTGTDTQYF. The CDR3 DNA follows: TGTGCCAGTAGTGATACAGGCACAGATACGCAGTATTTT.

The table lists this clone with a count of one. The genes are TRBV11-2 and TRBJ1-1, with a weak D call TRBD1 (6 bases). The CDR3 length is 15 residues. Trimming cost V 5 bases and J 1 base, with 14 bases left between them. Looked up from germline, CDR1 is SGHAT and CDR2 is FQNNGV. CDR3 nucleotides: TGTGCCAGCAGCGCCCCGGGGGGCAGGAACACTGAAGCTTTCTTT. Amino acids: CASSAPGGRNTEAFF.

This sequence joins TRBV2 and TRBJ1-6; 10 bases align to TRBD1. The CDR3 is 15 residues long. Germline loops: CDR1 SNHLY, CDR2 FYNNEI. J was trimmed by 5 bases and V by 6 bases; bases with no gene match: 4. CDR3 sequence (DNA): TGTGCCAGCAGAGGACAGGGGGTGAATAATTCACCCCTCCACTTT. The encoded protein is CASRGQGVNNSPLHF.

The chain uses TRBV30 and TRBJ1-1; D not certain. Trimming removed 7 bases from V and 6 bases from J, with 12 bases in between. The CDR3 is 11 residues long. Germline CDR1 is GTSNPN and CDR2 is SVGIG (reference sequence). The CDR3 sequence is CALRPGPEAFF. Here the CDR3 DNA reads TGTGCCTTACGTCCGGGTCCTGAAGCTTTCTTT.